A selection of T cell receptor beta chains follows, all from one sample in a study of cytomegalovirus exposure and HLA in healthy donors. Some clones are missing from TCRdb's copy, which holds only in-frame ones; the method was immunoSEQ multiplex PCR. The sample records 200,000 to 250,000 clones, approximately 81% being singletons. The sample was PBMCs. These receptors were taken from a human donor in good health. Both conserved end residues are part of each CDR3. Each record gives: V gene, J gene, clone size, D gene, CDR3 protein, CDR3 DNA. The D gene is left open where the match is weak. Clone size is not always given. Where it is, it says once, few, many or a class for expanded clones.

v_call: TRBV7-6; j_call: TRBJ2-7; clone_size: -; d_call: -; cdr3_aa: CASSLELASEQYF; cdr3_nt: TGTGCCAGCAGCTTAGAACTAGCCTCCGAGCAGTACTTC
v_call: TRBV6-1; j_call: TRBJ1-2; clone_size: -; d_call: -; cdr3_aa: CASSEEGVAVRVYGYTF; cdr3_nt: TGTGCCAGCAGTGAAGAAGGAGTGGCAGTCAGAGTTTATGGCTACACCTTC
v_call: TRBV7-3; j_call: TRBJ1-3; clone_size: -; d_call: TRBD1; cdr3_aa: CASSVTGTGTGNTIYF; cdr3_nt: TGTGCCAGCAGCGTTACCGGGACAGGGACCGGAAACACCATATATTTT
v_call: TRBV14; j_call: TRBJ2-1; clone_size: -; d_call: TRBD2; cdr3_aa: CASSQGIGRLGYNEQFF; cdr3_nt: TGTGCCAGCAGCCAAGGGATCGGGAGGCTGGGGTACAATGAGCAGTTCTTC
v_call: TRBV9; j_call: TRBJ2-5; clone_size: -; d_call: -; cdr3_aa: CASSSQLRETQYF; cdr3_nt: TGTGCCAGCAGCTCACAGCTCCGGGAGACCCAGTACTTC
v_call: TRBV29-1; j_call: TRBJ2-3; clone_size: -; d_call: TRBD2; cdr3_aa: CSVVGSGVAGGTDTQYF; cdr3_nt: TGCAGCGTTGTCGGATCCGGGGTAGCGGGAGGCACAGATACGCAGTATTTT
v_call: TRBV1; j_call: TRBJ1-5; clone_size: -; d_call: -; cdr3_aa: CTSSQDRGYSNQPQHF; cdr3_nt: TGCACCAGCAGCCAAGATCGGGGATATAGCAATCAGCCCCAGCATTTT
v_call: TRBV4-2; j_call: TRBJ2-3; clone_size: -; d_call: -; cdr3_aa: CASSQDRRGGTGADTQYF; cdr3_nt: TGTGCCAGCAGCCAAGACCGAAGGGGGGGTACGGGGGCAGATACGCAGTATTTT
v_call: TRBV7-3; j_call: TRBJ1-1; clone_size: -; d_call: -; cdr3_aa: CASSLEREGLAFF; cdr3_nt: TGTGCCAGCAGCCTCGAGCGTGAAGGCTTGGCTTTCTTT
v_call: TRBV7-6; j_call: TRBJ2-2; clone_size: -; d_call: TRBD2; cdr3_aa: CASSPALSGRNTGELFF; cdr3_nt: TGTGCCAGCAGCCCAGCACTTAGCGGGAGGAACACCGGGGAGCTGTTTTTT
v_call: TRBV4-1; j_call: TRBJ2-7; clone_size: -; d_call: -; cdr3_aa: CASSQESGSYEQYF; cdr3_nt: TGCGCCAGCAGCCAAGAATCAGGCAGCTACGAGCAGTACTTC
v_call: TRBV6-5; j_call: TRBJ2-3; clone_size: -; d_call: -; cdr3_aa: CASSYSGREDTQYF; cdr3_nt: TGTGCCAGCAGTTACTCGGGGCGGGAAGATACGCAGTATTTT
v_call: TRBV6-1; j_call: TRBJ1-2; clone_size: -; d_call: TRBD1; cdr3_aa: CASSTQGVVYGYTF; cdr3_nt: TGTGCCAGCAGTACACAGGGGGTTGTCTATGGCTACACCTTC
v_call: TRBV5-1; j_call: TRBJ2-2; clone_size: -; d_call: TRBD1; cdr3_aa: CASSGGQGVYTGELFF; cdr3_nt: TGCGCCAGCAGCGGGGGACAGGGGGTATACACCGGGGAGCTGTTTTTT
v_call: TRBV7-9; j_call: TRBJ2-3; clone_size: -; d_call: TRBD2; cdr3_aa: CASSSSGTGDTQYF; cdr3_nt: TGTGCCAGCAGTTCTAGCGGGACTGGAGATACGCAGTATTTT
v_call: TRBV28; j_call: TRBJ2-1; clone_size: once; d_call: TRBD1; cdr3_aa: CASSLTGSPLIEQFF; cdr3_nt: TGTGCCAGCAGTTTGACAGGGTCCCCACTTATTGAGCAGTTCTTC
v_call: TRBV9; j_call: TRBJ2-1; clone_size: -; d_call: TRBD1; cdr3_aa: CASSVPRDRGGSNEQFF; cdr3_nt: TGTGCCAGCAGCGTTCCTCGGGACAGGGGGGGTAGTAATGAGCAGTTCTTC
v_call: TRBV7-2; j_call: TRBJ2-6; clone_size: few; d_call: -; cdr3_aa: CASSLFRAPGANVLTF; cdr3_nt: TGTGCCAGCAGCTTATTCAGGGCACCCGGGGCCAACGTCCTGACTTTC
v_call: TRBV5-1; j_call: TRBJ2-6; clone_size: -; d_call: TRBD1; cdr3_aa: CASSLFQGAGANVLTF; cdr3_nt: TGCGCCAGCAGCTTGTTCCAGGGGGCTGGGGCCAACGTCCTGACTTTC
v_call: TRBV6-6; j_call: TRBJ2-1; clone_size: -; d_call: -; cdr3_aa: CASNFAGTAYNEQFF; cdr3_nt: TGTGCCAGCAATTTCGCGGGGACCGCCTACAATGAGCAGTTCTTC
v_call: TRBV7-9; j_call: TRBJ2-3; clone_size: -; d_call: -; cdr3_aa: CASSSGRGLADTQYF; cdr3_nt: TGTGCCAGCAGCTCGGGAAGAGGTTTGGCAGATACGCAGTATTTT
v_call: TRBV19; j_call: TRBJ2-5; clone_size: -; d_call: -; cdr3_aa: CASSEPQETQYF; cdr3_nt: TGTGCCAGTAGTGAGCCCCAAGAGACCCAGTACTTC
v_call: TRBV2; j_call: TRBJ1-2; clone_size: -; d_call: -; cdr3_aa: CASSSSGMLYGYTF; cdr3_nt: TGTGCCAGCAGTTCATCCGGGATGCTTTATGGCTACACCTTC
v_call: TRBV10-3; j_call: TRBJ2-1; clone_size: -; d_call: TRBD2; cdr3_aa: CAISDVAGGVNEQFF; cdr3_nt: TGTGCCATCAGTGATGTAGCGGGAGGGGTCAATGAGCAGTTCTTC
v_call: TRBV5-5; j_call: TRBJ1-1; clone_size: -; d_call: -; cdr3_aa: CASSVNTGTARAEAFF; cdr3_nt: TGTGCCAGCAGCGTTAACACAGGGACCGCTAGGGCTGAAGCTTTCTTT
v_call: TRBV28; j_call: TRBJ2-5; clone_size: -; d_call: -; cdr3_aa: CASRHRNLNRDAASGQYF; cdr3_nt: TGTGCCAGCAGACACAGGAATCTTAACCGGGACGCAGCAAGCGGGCAGTACTTC
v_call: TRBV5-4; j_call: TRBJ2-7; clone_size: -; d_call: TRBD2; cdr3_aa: CASTFMGGRDINEQYF; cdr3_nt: TGTGCCAGCACCTTTATGGGCGGGAGAGATATCAACGAGCAGTACTTC
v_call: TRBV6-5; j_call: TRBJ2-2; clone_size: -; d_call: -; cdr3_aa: CASSLVGGNTGELFF; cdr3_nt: TGTGCCAGCAGTCTGGTCGGAGGGAACACCGGGGAGCTGTTTTTT
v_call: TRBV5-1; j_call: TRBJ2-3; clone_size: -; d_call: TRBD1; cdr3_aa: CASSLSPRTGYPDTQYF; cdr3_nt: TGCGCCAGCAGCTTGTCACCCAGGACAGGGTATCCAGATACGCAGTATTTT
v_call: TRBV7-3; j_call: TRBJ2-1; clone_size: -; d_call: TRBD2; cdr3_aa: CASSPHPSGSLEEQFF; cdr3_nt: TGTGCCAGCAGCCCGCATCCTAGCGGGAGTTTGGAAGAGCAGTTCTTC
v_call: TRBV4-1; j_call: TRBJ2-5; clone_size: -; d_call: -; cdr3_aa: CASSQAMVSGQETQYF; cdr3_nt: TGCGCCAGCAGCCAAGCTATGGTTAGCGGACAAGAGACCCAGTACTTC
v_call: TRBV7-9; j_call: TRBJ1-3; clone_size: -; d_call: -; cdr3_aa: CASSLGGYSGNTIYF; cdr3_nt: TGTGCCAGCAGCTTAGGGGGCTACTCTGGAAACACCATATATTTT
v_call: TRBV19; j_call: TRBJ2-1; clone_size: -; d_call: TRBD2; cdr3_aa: CASTSRTSGSLEQFF; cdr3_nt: TGTGCCAGTACCTCGAGGACTAGCGGGAGTTTGGAGCAGTTCTTC
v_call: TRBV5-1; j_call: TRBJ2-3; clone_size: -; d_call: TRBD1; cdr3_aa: CASSSPTGSTDTQYF; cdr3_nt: TGCGCCAGCAGCTCACCGACAGGGAGCACAGATACGCAGTATTTT
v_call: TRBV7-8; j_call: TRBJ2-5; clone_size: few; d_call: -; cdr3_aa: CASRFRLAREETQYF; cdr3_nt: TGTGCCAGCAGGTTCCGACTGGCCCGAGAGGAGACCCAGTACTTC
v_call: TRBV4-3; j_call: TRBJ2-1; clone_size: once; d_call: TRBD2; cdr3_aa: CASSIGTSGIPSNEQFF; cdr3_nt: TGCGCCAGCAGCATAGGGACTAGCGGGATTCCCTCGAATGAGCAGTTCTTC
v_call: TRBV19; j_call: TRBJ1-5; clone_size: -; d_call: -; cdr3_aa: CASSMRGQPQHF; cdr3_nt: TGTGCCAGTAGTATGCGCGGACAGCCCCAGCATTTT
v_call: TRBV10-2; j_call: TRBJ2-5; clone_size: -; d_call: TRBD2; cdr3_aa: CASKSSGRETQYF; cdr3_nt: TGCGCCAGCAAGTCTAGCGGGAGAGAGACCCAGTACTTC
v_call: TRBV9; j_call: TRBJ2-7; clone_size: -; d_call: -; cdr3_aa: CASSAAGGGSYEQYF; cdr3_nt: TGTGCCAGCAGCGCGGCAGGGGGAGGCAGTTACGAGCAGTACTTC
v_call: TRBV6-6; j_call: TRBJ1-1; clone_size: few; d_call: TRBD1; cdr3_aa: CASSWQGATEAFF; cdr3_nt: TGTGCCAGCAGTTGGCAGGGGGCGACTGAAGCTTTCTTT
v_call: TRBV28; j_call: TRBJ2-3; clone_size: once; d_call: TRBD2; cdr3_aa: CASTRAGTSGYTQYF; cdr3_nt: TGTGCCAGCACCCGGGCGGGGACTAGCGGTTATACGCAGTATTTT
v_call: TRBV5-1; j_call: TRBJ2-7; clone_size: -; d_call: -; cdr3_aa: CASSLGHEQYF; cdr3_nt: TGCGCCAGCAGCTTGGGGCACGAGCAGTACTTC
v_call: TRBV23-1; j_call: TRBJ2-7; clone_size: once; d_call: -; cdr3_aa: CASSQSDPRQGGIQLPPNYEQYF; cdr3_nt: TGCGCCAGCAGTCAATCGGACCCCCGACAGGGAGGAATTCAACTACCCCCTAACTACGAGCAGTACTTC
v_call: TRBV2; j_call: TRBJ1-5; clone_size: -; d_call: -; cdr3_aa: CASSLMGSYQPQHF; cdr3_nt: TGTGCCAGCAGTCTAATGGGGAGTTACCAGCCCCAGCATTTT
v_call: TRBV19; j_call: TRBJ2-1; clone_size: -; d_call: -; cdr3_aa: CASRASTLNEQFF; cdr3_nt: TGTGCCAGTAGAGCTAGCACCTTAAATGAGCAGTTCTTC
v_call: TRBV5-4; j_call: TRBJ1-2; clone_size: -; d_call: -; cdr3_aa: CASSLAGFSYGYTF; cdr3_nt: TGTGCCAGCAGCTTGGCAGGGTTTAGCTATGGCTACACCTTC
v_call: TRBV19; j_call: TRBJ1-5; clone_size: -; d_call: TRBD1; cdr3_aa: CASSIYLGQGNYQPQHF; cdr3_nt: TGTGCCAGTAGTATATATCTGGGACAGGGGAACTATCAGCCCCAGCATTTT
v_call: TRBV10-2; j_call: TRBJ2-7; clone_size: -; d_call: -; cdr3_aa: CASSTQGYEQYF; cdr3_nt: TGCGCCAGCAGTACACAGGGCTACGAGCAGTACTTC
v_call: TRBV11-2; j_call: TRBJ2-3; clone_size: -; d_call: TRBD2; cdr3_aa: CASSLELAGVKSDTQYF; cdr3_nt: TGTGCCAGCAGCTTAGAACTAGCGGGAGTTAAATCAGATACGCAGTATTTT
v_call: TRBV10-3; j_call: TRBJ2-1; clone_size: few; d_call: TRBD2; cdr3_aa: CAIRPGLAGEGEQFF; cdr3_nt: TGTGCCATCAGGCCGGGACTAGCGGGAGAGGGTGAGCAGTTCTTC
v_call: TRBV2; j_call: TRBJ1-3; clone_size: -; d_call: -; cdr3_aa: CTSRSTGYGNTIYF; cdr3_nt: TGTACCAGCAGGAGTACAGGGTACGGAAACACCATATATTTT